Given below is one T cell receptor (beta chain) in context. This specimen comes from a study of blood T cell repertoires in COVID-19. Overall study: Collection of acute and convalescent COVID-19 samples took place in the United States, Italy and Spain.

Per the authors' pipeline: Scientists estimated how many nucleated cells there were by amplifying reference gene primers. Sequencing used immunoSEQ multiplex PCR; TCRdb keeps in-frame clones, though not all of them. V, J and clone size are taken as reported in that table, and D and trimming were inferred from the DNA itself. Here the sample spans around 340,000 clones, 75% to 90% being singletons. The clonotype comes from a woman aged 60-75 years with COVID-19, enrolled during active disease. Material: peripheral blood.

DNA for the CDR3: TGTGCCAGTAACGGGGCAGGGGCTAGCACAGATACGCAGTATTTT. It codes for CASNGAGASTDTQYF. V gene TRBV19 combines with J gene TRBJ2-3, with D tentatively TRBD1 (6 bases). This CDR3 contains 15 residues. The V and J ends lost 7 bases and 0 bases respectively, with 14 bases between them. Looked up from germline, CDR1 is LNHDA and CDR2 is SQIVND (reference sequence).